This T cell receptor beta chain appears in the sequencing data of a study of T cell clonality in common variable immunodeficiency. General study points: Compared with healthy controls, CVID subjects showed increased TCRbeta clonality, mostly in about a third. Fewer TCRbeta clones were shared among CVID subjects than controls.

Sequencing input was equivalent genomic DNA from CVID and controls. Measured with immunoSEQ multiplex PCR; TCRdb has only the in-frame clones, and not every one. Listed for the sample are 80,000 or so clones, none seen a single time. This clone was observed many times. Its matching antigen is unknown. A read error may account for a junction end that differs from germline. With the read ending 3 residues before the CDR3 end, the germline J gene is used to fill in that end. The length of the CDR3 is 16 residues. The clonotype was recovered from a person between 18 and 69 years old in good health. The chain carries TRBV23-1 and TRBJ1-2; weak D call: TRBD1 (5 bases). TRBV23-1 is designated an ORF whose function remains uncertain. Sequencing used peripheral blood mononuclear cells. The CDR3: CASSQSPPEGLYGYTF. CDR3 DNA, as far as it was read: TGCGCCAGCAGCCAATCGCCCCCGGAGGGGCTCTATGGC.